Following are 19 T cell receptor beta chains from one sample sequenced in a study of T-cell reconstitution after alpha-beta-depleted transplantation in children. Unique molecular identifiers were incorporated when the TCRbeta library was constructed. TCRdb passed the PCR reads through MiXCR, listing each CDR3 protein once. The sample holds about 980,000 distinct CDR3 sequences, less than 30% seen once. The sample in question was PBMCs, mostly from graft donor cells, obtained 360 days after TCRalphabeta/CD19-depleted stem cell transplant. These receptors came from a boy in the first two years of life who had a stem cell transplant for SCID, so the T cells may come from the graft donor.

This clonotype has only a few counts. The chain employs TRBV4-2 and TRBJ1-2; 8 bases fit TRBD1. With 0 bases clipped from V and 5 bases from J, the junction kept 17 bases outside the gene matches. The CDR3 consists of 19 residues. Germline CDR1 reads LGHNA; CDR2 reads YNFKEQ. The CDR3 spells CASSQEFRGPQGASYGYTF. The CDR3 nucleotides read TGTGCCAGCAGCCAAGAGTTTCGGGGTCCTCAGGGGGCGAGTTATGGCTACACCTTC.

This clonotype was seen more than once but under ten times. The CDR3 DNA sequence: TGTGCCAGCAGCCAAGACGAAAACATTCAGTACTTC. This codes for CASSQDENIQYF. This chain joins TRBV3-1 and TRBJ2-4; D remains unclear. V was pared by 0 bases and J by 5 bases, with 2 bases between. The germline V gene has CDR1 LGHDT and CDR2 YNNKEL (reference sequence). The CDR3 extends over 12 amino acids.

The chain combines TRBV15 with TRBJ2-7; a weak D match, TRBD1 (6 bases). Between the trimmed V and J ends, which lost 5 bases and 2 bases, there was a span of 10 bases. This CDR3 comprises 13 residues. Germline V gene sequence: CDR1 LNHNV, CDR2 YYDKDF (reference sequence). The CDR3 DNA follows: TGTGCCACCAGCGTAGACAGGACCTACGAGCAGTACTTC. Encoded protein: CATSVDRTYEQYF.

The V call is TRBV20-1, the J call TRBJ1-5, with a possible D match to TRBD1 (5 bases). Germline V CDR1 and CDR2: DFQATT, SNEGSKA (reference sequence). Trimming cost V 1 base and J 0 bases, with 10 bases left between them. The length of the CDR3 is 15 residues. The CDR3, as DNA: TGCAGTGCTAGAGCAGCAGGGTATAGCAATCAGCCCCAGCATTTT. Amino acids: CSARAAGYSNQPQHF.

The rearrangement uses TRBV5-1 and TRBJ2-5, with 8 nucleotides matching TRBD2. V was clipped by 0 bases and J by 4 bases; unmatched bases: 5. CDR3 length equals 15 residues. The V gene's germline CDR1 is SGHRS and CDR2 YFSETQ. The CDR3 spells CASSLDGSGIETQYF. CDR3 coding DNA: TGCGCCAGCAGCTTGGATGGTAGCGGGATAGAGACCCAGTACTTC.

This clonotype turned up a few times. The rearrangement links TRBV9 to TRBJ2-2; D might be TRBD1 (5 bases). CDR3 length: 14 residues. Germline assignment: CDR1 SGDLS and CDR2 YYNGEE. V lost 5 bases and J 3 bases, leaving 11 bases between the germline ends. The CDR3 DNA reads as TGTGCCAGCAGTCGACAGTCTGACACCGGGGAGCTGTTTTTT. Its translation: CASSRQSDTGELFF.

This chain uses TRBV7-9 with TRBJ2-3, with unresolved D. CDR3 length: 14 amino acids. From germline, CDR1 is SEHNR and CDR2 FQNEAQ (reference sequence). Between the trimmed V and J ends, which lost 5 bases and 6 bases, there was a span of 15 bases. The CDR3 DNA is TGTGCCAGCAGCCAGAGAACAATAAGGGATACGCAGTATTTT. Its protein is CASSQRTIRDTQYF.

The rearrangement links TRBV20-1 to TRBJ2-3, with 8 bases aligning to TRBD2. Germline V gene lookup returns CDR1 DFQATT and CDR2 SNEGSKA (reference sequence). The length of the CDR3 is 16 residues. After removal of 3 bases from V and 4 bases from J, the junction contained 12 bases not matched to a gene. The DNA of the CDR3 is TGCAGTGCTAGGGCCCCGGGGGGGTGGGGCGCAGATACGCAGTATTTT. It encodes CSARAPGGWGADTQYF.

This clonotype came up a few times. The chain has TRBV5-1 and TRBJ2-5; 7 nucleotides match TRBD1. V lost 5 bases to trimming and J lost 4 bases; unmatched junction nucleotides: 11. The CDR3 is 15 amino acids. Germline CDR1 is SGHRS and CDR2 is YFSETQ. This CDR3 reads CASRTRQGLGETQYF. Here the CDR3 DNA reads TGCGCCAGCAGGACCCGACAGGGTTTGGGAGAGACCCAGTACTTC.

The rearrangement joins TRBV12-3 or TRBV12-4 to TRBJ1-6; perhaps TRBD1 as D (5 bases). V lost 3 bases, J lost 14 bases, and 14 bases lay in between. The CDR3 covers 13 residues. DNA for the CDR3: TGTGCCAGCAGTTTGGACACCTTGGGGGCCCTCCACTTT. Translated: CASSLDTLGALHF.

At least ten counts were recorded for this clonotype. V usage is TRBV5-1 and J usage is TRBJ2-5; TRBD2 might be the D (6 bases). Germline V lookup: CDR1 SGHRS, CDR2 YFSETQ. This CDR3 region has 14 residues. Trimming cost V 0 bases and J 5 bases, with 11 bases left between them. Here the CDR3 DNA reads TGCGCCAGCAGCTTGGGACTAGAGCAGGAGACCCAGTACTTC. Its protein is CASSLGLEQETQYF.

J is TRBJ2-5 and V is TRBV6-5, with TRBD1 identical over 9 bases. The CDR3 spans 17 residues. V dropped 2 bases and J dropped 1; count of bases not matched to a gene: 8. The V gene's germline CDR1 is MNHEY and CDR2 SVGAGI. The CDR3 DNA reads TGTGCCAGCAGTTACGGACTCTGGACAGGGGTCCAAGAGACCCAGTACTTC. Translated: CASSYGLWTGVQETQYF.

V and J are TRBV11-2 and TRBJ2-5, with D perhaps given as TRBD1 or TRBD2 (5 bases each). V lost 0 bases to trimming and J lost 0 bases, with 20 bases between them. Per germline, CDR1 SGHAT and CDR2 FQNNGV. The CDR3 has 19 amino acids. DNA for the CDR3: TGTGCCAGCAGCTTAGATCACGGGGTATGGGGGACGGACCAAGAGACCCAGTACTTC. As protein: CASSLDHGVWGTDQETQYF.

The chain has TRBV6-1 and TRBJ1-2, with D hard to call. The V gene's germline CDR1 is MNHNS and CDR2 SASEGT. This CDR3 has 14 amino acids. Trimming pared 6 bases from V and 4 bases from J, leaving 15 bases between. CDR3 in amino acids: CASRGNLGIYGYTF. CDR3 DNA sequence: TGTGCCAGCAGGGGTAATCTAGGGATCTATGGCTACACCTTC.

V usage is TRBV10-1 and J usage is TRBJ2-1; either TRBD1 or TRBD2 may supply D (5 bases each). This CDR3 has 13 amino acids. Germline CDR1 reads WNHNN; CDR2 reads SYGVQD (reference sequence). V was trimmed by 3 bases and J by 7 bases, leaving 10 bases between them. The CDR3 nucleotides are TGCGCCAGCAGTGAAAGGGGACCTAATGAGCAGTTCTTC. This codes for CASSERGPNEQFF.

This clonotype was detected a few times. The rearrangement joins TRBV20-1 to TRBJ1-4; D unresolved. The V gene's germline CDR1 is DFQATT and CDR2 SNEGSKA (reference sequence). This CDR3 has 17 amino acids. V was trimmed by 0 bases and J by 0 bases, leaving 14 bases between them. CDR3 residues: CSARDLYRDATNEKLFF. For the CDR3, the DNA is TGCAGTGCTAGAGATCTTTACAGAGATGCAACTAATGAAAAACTGTTTTTT.

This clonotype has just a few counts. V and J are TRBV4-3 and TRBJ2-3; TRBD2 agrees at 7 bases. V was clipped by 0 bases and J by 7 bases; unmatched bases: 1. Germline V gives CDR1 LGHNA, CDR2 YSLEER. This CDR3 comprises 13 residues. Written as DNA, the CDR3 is TGCGCCAGCAGCCAAGAGGGGGGGTATACGCAGTATTTT. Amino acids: CASSQEGGYTQYF.

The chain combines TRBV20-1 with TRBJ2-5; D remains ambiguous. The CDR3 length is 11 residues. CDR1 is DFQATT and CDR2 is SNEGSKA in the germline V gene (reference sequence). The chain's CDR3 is CTWRSQETQYF. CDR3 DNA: TGCACGTGGAGAAGTCAAGAGACCCAGTACTTC.

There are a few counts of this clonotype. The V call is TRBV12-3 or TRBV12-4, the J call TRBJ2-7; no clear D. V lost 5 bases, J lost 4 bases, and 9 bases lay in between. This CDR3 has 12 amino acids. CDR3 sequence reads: CASSQGRYEQYF. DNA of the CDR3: TGTGCCAGCAGTCAAGGAAGGTACGAGCAGTACTTC.